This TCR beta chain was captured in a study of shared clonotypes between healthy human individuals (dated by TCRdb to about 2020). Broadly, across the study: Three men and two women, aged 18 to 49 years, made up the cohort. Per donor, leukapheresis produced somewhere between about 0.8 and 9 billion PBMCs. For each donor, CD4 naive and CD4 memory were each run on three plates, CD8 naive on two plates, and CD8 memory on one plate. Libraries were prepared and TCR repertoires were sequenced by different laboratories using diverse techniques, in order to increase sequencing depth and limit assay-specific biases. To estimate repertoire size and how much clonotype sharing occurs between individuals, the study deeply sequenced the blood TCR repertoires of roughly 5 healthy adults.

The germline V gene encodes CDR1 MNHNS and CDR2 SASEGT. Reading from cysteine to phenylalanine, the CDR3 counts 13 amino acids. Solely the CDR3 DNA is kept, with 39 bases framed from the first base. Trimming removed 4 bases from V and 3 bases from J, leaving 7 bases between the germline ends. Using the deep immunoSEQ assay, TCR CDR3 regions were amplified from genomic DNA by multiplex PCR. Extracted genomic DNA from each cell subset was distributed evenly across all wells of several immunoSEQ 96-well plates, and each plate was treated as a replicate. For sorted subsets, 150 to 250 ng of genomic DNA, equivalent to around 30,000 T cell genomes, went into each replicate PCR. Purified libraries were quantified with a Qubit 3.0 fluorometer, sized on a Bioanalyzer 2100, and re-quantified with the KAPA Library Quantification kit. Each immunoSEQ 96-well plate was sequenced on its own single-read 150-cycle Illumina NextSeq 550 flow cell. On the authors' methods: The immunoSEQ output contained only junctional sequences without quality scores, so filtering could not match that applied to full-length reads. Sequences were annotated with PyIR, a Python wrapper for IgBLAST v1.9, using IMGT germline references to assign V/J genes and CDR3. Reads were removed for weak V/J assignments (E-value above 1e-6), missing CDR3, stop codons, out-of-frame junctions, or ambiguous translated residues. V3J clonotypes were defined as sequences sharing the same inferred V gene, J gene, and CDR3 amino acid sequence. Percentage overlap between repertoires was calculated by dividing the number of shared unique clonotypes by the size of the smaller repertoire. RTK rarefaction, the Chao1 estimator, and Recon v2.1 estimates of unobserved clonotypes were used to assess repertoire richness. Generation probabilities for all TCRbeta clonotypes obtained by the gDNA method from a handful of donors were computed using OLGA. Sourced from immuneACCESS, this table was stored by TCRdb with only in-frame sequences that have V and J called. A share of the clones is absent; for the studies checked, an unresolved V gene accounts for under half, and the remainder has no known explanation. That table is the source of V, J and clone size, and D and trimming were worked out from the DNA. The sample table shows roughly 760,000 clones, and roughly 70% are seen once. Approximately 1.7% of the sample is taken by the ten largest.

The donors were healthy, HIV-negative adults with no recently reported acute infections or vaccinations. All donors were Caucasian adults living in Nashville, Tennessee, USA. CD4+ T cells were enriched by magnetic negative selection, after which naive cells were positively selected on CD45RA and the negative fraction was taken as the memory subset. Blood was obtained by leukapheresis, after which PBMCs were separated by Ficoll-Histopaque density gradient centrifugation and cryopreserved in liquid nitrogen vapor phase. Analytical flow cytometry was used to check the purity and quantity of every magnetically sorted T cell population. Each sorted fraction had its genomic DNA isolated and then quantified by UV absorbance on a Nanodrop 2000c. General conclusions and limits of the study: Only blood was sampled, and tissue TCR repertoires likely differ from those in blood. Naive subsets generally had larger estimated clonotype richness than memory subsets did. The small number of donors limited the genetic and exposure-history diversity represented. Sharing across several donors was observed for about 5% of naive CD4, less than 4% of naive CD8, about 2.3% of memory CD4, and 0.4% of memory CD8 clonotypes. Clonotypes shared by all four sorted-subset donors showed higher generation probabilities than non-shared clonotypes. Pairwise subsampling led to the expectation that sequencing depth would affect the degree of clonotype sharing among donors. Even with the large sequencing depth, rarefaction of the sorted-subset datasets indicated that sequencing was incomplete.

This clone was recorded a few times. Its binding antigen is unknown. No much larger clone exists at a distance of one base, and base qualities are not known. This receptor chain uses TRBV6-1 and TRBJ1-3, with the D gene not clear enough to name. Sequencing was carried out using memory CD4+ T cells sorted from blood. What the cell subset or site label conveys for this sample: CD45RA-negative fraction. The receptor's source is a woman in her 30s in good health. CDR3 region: CASSVRGGNTIYF. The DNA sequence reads TGTGCCAGCAGTGTCCGGGGTGGAAACACCATATATTTT.